These T cell receptor beta chains were read from a single sample in a study of blood T cell repertoires in COVID-19. Using immunoSEQ multiplex PCR, the repertoire was profiled, and TCRdb retains in-frame clones only, with some absent. Of about 210,000 clones in the sample, 81% were seen once. Sequenced: PBMCs or T cells enriched from blood (not recorded which). The receptor set was obtained from a woman aged 50 to 65 with acute COVID-19. CDR3s include the opening cysteine and the closing phenylalanine or tryptophan. The D gene is left open where the match is weak. Clone size is shown for a subset of rows, as once, few, many or a class of expanded clone.

J,size,V,D,DNA,CDR3
TRBJ1-6,NA,TRBV28,NA,TGTGCCAGCAGTTTTTCGCCGAAGAGCTCCTATAATTCACCCCTCCACTTT,CASSFSPKSSYNSPLHF
TRBJ1-1,NA,TRBV11-2,TRBD1,TGTGCCAGCAGCTTAGTTCGGGGACAGGAAGCTTTCTTT,CASSLVRGQEAFF
TRBJ2-7,NA,TRBV4-3,NA,TGCGCCAGCAGCCAAGAGTTTACAGGGTCCCCCTACGAGCAGTACTTC,CASSQEFTGSPYEQYF
TRBJ1-2,once,TRBV19,TRBD1,TGTGCCAGTAGTGATCGGGCAGGGGGCGACTATGGCTACACCTTC,CASSDRAGGDYGYTF
TRBJ1-6,NA,TRBV4-3,NA,TGCGCCAGCAGCCAAGTACAGGGCGGAAATTCACCCCTCCACTTT,CASSQVQGGNSPLHF
TRBJ2-2,once,TRBV9,TRBD2,TGTGCCAGCAGCCCAGATGGCGGGGGCACCGGGGAGCTGTTTTTT,CASSPDGGGTGELFF
TRBJ2-1,NA,TRBV6-2/TRBV6-3,NA,TGTGCCAGCAGCCTACAGGGCCTGAGCTCCTACAATGAGCAGTTCTTC,CASSLQGLSSYNEQFF
TRBJ1-2,NA,TRBV7-9,TRBD1,TGTGCCAGCAGCCTCCCCGCGGGGCGGGACAGCCCTGATTTC,CASSLPAGRDSPDF
TRBJ1-5,NA,TRBV19,NA,TGTGCCAGTAGGGGCAATAACTTAATCAATCAGCCCCAGCATTTT,CASRGNNLINQPQHF
TRBJ1-5,NA,TRBV3-1/TRBV3-2,NA,TGTGCCAGCAGCCCAAGCCAATATAGCAATCAGCCCCAGCATTTT,CASSPSQYSNQPQHF
TRBJ1-2,NA,TRBV19,NA,TGTGCCAGTAGTCGTTTTTCGGGACACACTAACTATGGCTACACCTTC,CASSRFSGHTNYGYTF
TRBJ2-5,NA,TRBV5-4,TRBD1,TGTGCCAGCAGCGACCGGGACAGGGAGGAGACCCAGTACTTC,CASSDRDREETQYF
TRBJ2-6,NA,TRBV6-5,TRBD1,TGTGCCAGCAGACAGGGGGCGGCTGGGGCCAACGTCCTGACTTTC,CASRQGAAGANVLTF
TRBJ2-3,NA,TRBV28,NA,TGTGCCAGCAGCTTACAGTTGGGGACTGTAAAATACACAGATACGCAGTATTTT,CASSLQLGTVKYTDTQYF
TRBJ1-1,NA,TRBV3-1/TRBV3-2,NA,TGTGCCAGCAGCCATCAGGGGTGGGGGAACACTGAAGCTTTCTTT,CASSHQGWGNTEAFF
TRBJ2-6,NA,TRBV19,TRBD1,TGTGCCAGTAGTCTCAGGACAGGGATCTCTGGGGCCAACGTCCTGACTTTC,CASSLRTGISGANVLTF
TRBJ1-5,NA,TRBV2,NA,TGTGCCAGCAGTGAAAGAACGGGCAATCAGCCCCAGCATTTT,CASSERTGNQPQHF
TRBJ1-2,NA,TRBV6-4,TRBD1,TGTGCCAGCAGTCAAACGACAGGGGGCAATAGCTACACCTTC,CASSQTTGGNSYTF
TRBJ1-2,NA,TRBV9,NA,TGTGCCAGCAGCCCTAATAACTATGGCTACACCTTC,CASSPNNYGYTF
TRBJ2-2,NA,TRBV20-1,NA,TGCAGTGCTAGTGAACTAACAGGATTGGCCGGGGAGCTGTTTTTT,CSASELTGLAGELFF
TRBJ2-5,NA,TRBV28,TRBD1,TGTGCCAGCAGACAGACAGGGGGAACGGAGACCCAGTACTTC,CASRQTGGTETQYF
TRBJ1-3,NA,TRBV2,NA,TGTGCCAGCAGCCGGACACTCTCTAACTTATATTTT,CASSRTLSNLYF
TRBJ2-7,NA,TRBV4-3,TRBD2,TGCGCCAGCAGCCAGGCCCGTAGCGGGACCTACGAGCAGTACTTC,CASSQARSGTYEQYF
TRBJ2-7,NA,TRBV3-1/TRBV3-2,TRBD2,TGTGCCAGCAGTAGCGGGGGAACCTACGAGCAGTACTTC,CASSSGGTYEQYF
TRBJ2-7,NA,TRBV27,TRBD2,TGTGCCAGCAGCCAGCGGGAGGGACTACCCTACGAGCAGTACTTC,CASSQREGLPYEQYF
TRBJ2-2,NA,TRBV19,TRBD2,TGTGCCAGTAGTAGGAGCGGGAGGGCCCCCGGGGAGCTGTTTTTT,CASSRSGRAPGELFF
TRBJ2-7,few,TRBV11-2,NA,TGTGCCAGCAGCTTAGGCAGGGGTTGGGATTCCTACGAGCAGTACTTC,CASSLGRGWDSYEQYF
TRBJ2-7,NA,TRBV18,TRBD1,TGTGCCAGCTCCCCGGACAGGGCCGAGCAGTACTTC,CASSPDRAEQYF
TRBJ1-1,NA,TRBV29-1,NA,TGCAGCGTTGTTCCAGGGCTGCCCGAGAACACTGAAGCTTTCTTT,CSVVPGLPENTEAFF
TRBJ1-2,NA,TRBV28,NA,TGTGCCAGCAGTTCCGGGACATTGGGGGGCTACACCTTC,CASSSGTLGGYTF
TRBJ2-1,NA,TRBV11-2,NA,TGTGCCAGCAGCCCCCGTGGTCCGGGACTGGGCTTCAATGAGCAGTTCTTC,CASSPRGPGLGFNEQFF
TRBJ2-2,NA,TRBV19,NA,TGTGCCAGTAGAACGGGTCCACACACCGGGGAGCTGTTTTTT,CASRTGPHTGELFF
TRBJ2-3,NA,TRBV3-1/TRBV3-2,TRBD2,TGTGCCAGCAGCCAAGATCCGACTAGCGGGAGGAGAGATACGCAGTATTTT,CASSQDPTSGRRDTQYF
TRBJ2-7,NA,TRBV10-3,TRBD2,TGTGCCATCAGTCCTAGCGGGGGGGACGAGCAGTACTTC,CAISPSGGDEQYF
TRBJ2-7,NA,TRBV25-1,NA,TGTGCCAGCAGTACTTACTACGAGCAGTACTTC,CASSTYYEQYF
TRBJ2-1,NA,TRBV30,TRBD2,TGTGCCGTACCGGGACTAGAGGGTTTCCATGAGCAGTTCTTC,CAVPGLEGFHEQFF
TRBJ1-1,NA,TRBV10-3,NA,TGTGCCATCAGGAAGGACAGCAACCAAGCTTTCTTT,CAIRKDSNQAFF
TRBJ2-7,NA,TRBV28,TRBD1,TGTGCCAGCCCCGCTTTGGGACAGGGAGGATTCGAGCAGTACTTC,CASPALGQGGFEQYF
TRBJ1-2,NA,TRBV12-5,NA,TGTGCTAGTGGTTTCAGCACAGGCGGAGGCTACACCTTC,CASGFSTGGGYTF
TRBJ1-1,NA,TRBV18,TRBD1,TGTGCCAGCTCACCGGGGCCGACAGGGGTCAACACTGAAGCTTTCTTT,CASSPGPTGVNTEAFF
TRBJ1-1,NA,TRBV6-5,TRBD1,TGTGCCAGCGAGGGACAGGGAGGAACTGAAGCTTTCTTT,CASEGQGGTEAFF
TRBJ1-4,few,TRBV11-2,TRBD1,TGTGCCAGCAGCCGACAGGACAGGGACGAAAAACTGTTTTTT,CASSRQDRDEKLFF
TRBJ2-7,once,TRBV7-9,TRBD2,TGTGCCAGCAGCACAGGACTAGCGGCCTCCTACGAGCAGTACTTC,CASSTGLAASYEQYF
TRBJ2-1,once,TRBV18,TRBD1,TGTGCCAGTTCTACAAGGTTCCATTCCCGGACAGGGTTGGATGAGCAGTTCTTC,CASSTRFHSRTGLDEQFF
TRBJ1-1,NA,TRBV11-2,TRBD1,TGTGCCAGCAGCCTAAGACAGGGAGGCGACACTGAAGCTTTCTTT,CASSLRQGGDTEAFF
TRBJ1-2,NA,TRBV5-6,NA,TGTGCCAGCAGCCAGCAGACAGTGAATAACTATGGCTACACCTTC,CASSQQTVNNYGYTF
TRBJ1-4,NA,TRBV6-5,NA,TGTGCCAGCAGTTACTCGGGGGCCGGACACGAAAAACTGTTTTTT,CASSYSGAGHEKLFF
TRBJ2-5,NA,TRBV7-2,NA,TGTGCCAGCAGCAACAGAGAGACCCAGTACTTC,CASSNRETQYF
TRBJ2-1,NA,TRBV6-2/TRBV6-3,NA,TGTGCCAGCAGTGACTCCGAGGGAAAAAGGGCCTCCTACAATGAGCAGTTCTTC,CASSDSEGKRASYNEQFF
TRBJ2-1,NA,TRBV5-1,NA,TGCGCCAGCAGCTTAGCGGAAGCACACAATGAGCAGTTCTTC,CASSLAEAHNEQFF
TRBJ1-1,NA,TRBV7-2,TRBD1,TGTGCCAGCAGTCCCGACAGGGGTAGGTGGAACACTGAAGCTTTCTTT,CASSPDRGRWNTEAFF
TRBJ2-7,once,TRBV28,NA,TGTGCCAGCAGTTTAGATGGCAGAAATTACGAGCAGTACTTC,CASSLDGRNYEQYF
TRBJ1-2,few,TRBV5-4,TRBD1,TGTGCCAGCAGCCCGACAGGGGCCTCCTATGGCTACACCTTC,CASSPTGASYGYTF
TRBJ2-3,NA,TRBV5-6,TRBD1,TGTGCCAGCAGCTCGATAGGGGGCGTTGTAGATACGCAGTATTTT,CASSSIGGVVDTQYF
TRBJ1-1,NA,TRBV6-1,NA,TGTGCCAGCAGTGAACCGAGAAACACTGAAGCTTTCTTT,CASSEPRNTEAFF
TRBJ2-2,few,TRBV7-3,NA,TGTGCCAGCAGCCCGGACACTCTCACCGGGGAGCTGTTTTTT,CASSPDTLTGELFF
TRBJ2-3,NA,TRBV3-1/TRBV3-2,TRBD1,TGTGCCAGCAGCCTACAGGGGCCAGATACGCAGTATTTT,CASSLQGPDTQYF
TRBJ1-5,NA,TRBV16,TRBD1,TGTGCCAGCAGCCAGGGGACAGGCAATCAGCCCCAGCATTTT,CASSQGTGNQPQHF